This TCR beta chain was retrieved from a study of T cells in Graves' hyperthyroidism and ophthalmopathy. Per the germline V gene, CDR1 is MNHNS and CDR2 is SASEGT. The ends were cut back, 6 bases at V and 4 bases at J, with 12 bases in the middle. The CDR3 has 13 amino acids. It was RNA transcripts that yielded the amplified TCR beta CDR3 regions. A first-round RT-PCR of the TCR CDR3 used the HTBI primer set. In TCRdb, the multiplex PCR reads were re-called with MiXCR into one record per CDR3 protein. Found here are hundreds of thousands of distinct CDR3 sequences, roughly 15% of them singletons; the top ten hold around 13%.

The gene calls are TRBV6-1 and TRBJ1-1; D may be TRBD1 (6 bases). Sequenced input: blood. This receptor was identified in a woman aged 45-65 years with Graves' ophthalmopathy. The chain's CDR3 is CASRETGSTEAFF. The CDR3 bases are TGTGCCAGCAGAGAAACAGGGAGCACTGAAGCTTTCTTT.